This TCR beta chain comes out of a study of human T cells and chemical hapten exposure. As for the study in general: Patients, largely female, had alopecia areata, totalis or universalis. Variability of per-sample TCR yields stemmed mainly from small differences in pooled library volume.

TCRdb reanalysed the RACE reads using MiXCR and keeps one entry per CDR3 protein. This sample yields under 200,000 distinct CDR3 sequences, of which around 30% are seen a single time; roughly 3% belongs to the top ten. Study-wide results and limits: TCRs whose frequency exceeded 1 in 1000 remained the same following DPC sensitization.

Noted time point: pre-sensitization, week 0. Noted treatment: therapeutic diphenylcyclopropenone sensitization with weekly scalp DPC. Blood draws came first, before each patch test. This clonotype has just a few counts. Antigen specificity is unknown. Germline assignment: CDR1 MDHEN and CDR2 SYDVKM. The germline V and J ends were trimmed by 8 bases and 2 bases, with 19 bases remaining between them. The CDR3 is made up of 15 amino acids. J is TRBJ2-7 and V is TRBV28; D assignment may be TRBD1 or TRBD2 (5 bases each). The receptor's source is a woman aged 25 to 39 with alopecia areata. Some clones in this sample may be carry-over from other donors' samples. The material was whole blood, obtained in connection with sensitization to the hapten diphenylcyclopropenone (DPC). CDR3 nucleotide sequence: TGTGCCAGCGGAAGGCTTCGGGGCCGAGCCTACGAGCAGTACTTC. Encoded protein: CASGRLRGRAYEQYF. Full variable domain (remainder filled in from reference TRBV28 and TRBJ2-7): DVKVTQSSRYLVKRTGEKVFLECVQDMDHENMFWYRQDPGLGLRLIYFSYDVKMKEKGDIPEGYSVSREKKERFSLILESASTNQTSMYLCASGRLRGRAYEQYFGPGTRLTVT.